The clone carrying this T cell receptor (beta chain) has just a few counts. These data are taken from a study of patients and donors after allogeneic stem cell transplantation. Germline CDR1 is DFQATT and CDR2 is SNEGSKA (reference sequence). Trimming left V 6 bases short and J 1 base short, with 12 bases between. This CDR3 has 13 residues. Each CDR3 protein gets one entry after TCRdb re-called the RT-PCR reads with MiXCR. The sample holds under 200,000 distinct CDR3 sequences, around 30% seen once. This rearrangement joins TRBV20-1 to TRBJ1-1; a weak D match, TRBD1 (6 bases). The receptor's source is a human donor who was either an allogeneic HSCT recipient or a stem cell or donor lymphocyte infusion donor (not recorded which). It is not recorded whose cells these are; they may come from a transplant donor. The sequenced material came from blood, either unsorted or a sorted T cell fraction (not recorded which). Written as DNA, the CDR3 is TGCAGTGCGCCCGGGACAACGAACACTGAAGCTTTCTTT. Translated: CSAPGTTNTEAFF.